These 20 T cell receptor beta chains were all obtained from the same sample, sequenced in a study of T cell repertoires in cytomegalovirus infection. A single record per CDR3 protein comes from TCRdb applying MiXCR to the reads. The sample holds 570,000 or so distinct CDR3 sequences, about 40% seen once. Antigen specificity for these receptors is unknown. Sequenced material: cultured PBMCs, taken from culture after CMV antigen stimulation. Receptors originate from a human donor in good health (CMV status not recorded). Some clones in this sample may be carry-over from other donors' samples.

This sequence joins TRBV19 and TRBJ2-7; perhaps TRBD1 as D (5 bases). The V and J ends lost 11 bases and 0 bases respectively, with 17 bases between them. Per the germline V gene, CDR1 is LNHDA and CDR2 is SQIVND (reference sequence). The CDR3 contains 14 residues. CDR3 coding DNA: TGTGCCGGTCCCCAGGGAAAAATCTCCTACGAGCAGTACTTC. Translation: CAGPQGKISYEQYF.

This clonotype was detected once. V usage is TRBV5-6 and J usage is TRBJ2-3; D is unresolved. Trimming shortened V by 0 bases and J by 5 bases, and 10 bases separated the two germline ends. CDR3 length: 14 residues. Germline lookup yields CDR1 SGHDT and CDR2 YYEEEE. The DNA for the CDR3 is TGTGCCAGCAGCTTGGAAACTTTTGAAGATACGCAGTATTTT. Its protein product is CASSLETFEDTQYF.

V usage is TRBV4-1 and J usage is TRBJ1-1, with 9 bases that match TRBD1. CDR1 is MGHRA and CDR2 is YSYEKL in the germline V gene. The CDR3 covers 20 residues. V dropped 4 bases and J dropped 2; count of bases not matched to a gene: 20. CDR3 sequence reads: CASSPLLLPGQGTINTEAFF. DNA for the CDR3: TGCGCCAGCAGCCCTCTCCTACTCCCCGGACAGGGGACAATCAACACTGAAGCTTTCTTT.

The V call is TRBV6-5, the J call TRBJ2-3, with D possibly TRBD2 on 6 matching bases. The CDR3 covers 14 residues. Germline V lookup: CDR1 MNHEY, CDR2 SVGAGI. The V gene lost 7 bases and the J gene lost 0 bases, with 11 bases spanning the gap. CDR3 sequence (DNA): TGTGCCAGCAAGGAGGGGATTAGCACAGATACGCAGTATTTT. Translating it yields CASKEGISTDTQYF.

This clonotype was observed once. This rearrangement joins TRBV30 to TRBJ2-3; 9 nucleotides match TRBD2. Germline CDR1 and CDR2: GTSNPN and SVGIG (reference sequence). Germline trimming cut 1 base from V and 2 bases from J; bases unmatched to any gene: 1. The CDR3 has 14 amino acids. DNA for the CDR3: TGTGCCTGGAGTGCTAGCGGGGTCACAGATACGCAGTATTTT. This encodes CAWSASGVTDTQYF.

This sequence joins TRBV7-3 and TRBJ2-3; TRBD2 agrees at 12 bases. CDR3 length equals 15 residues. CDR1 is SGHTA, CDR2 FQGTGA, per germline. Trimming cost V 5 bases and J 3 bases; bases outside gene matches: 3. The CDR3 here is CASSPTSGRTDTQYF. CDR3 coding DNA: TGTGCCAGCAGCCCGACTAGCGGGAGAACAGATACGCAGTATTTT.

The V and J genes are TRBV19 and TRBJ2-1; D not certain. Trimming took 5 bases from V and 7 from J, leaving 15 bases between them. Germline CDR1 and CDR2: LNHDA and SQIVND (reference sequence). CDR3 size: 14 residues. The CDR3 spells CASSLRSVRNEQFF. CDR3 in DNA: TGTGCCAGTAGTCTCCGTTCAGTCAGGAATGAGCAGTTCTTC.

The chain is built from TRBV4-1 and TRBJ2-7; D uncertain. V was trimmed by 1 base and J by 3 bases, leaving 16 bases between them. From germline, CDR1 is MGHRA and CDR2 YSYEKL. This CDR3 comprises 16 residues. Here the CDR3 DNA reads TGCGCCAGCAGCCAAGTCCCTCAAGCCCCTGGCTACGAGCAGTACTTC. This sequence encodes CASSQVPQAPGYEQYF.

This clonotype was detected a few times. CDR3 residues: CASSQDRRGPPYEQYF. The CDR3 DNA reads TGTGCCAGCAGCCAAGATCGGAGGGGCCCGCCCTACGAGCAGTACTTC. This chain links TRBV4-2 with TRBJ2-7; TRBD2 is a possible D gene (6 bases). V lost 0 bases to trimming and J lost 2 bases, with 14 bases between them. Looked up from germline, CDR1 is LGHNA and CDR2 is YNFKEQ. The CDR3 has 16 residues.

The genes are TRBV19 and TRBJ2-7, with 7 nucleotides matching TRBD1. Germline values: CDR1 LNHDA, CDR2 SQIVND (reference sequence). There are 13 residues in the CDR3. V shed 3 bases, J shed 3 bases, and the junction held 2 bases outside the gene matches. In DNA, the CDR3 is TGTGCCAGTAGTATGTCAGGGGGCTACGAGCAGTACTTC. Translating it yields CASSMSGGYEQYF. The full variable domain, in which reference TRBV19 and TRBJ2-7 provide the parts outside the CDR3, is DGGITQSPKYLFRKEGQNVTLSCEQNLNHDAMYWYRQDPGQGLRLIYYSQIVNDFQKGDIAEGYSVSREKKESFPLTVTSAQKNPTAFYLCASSMSGGYEQYFGPGTRLTVT.

This clonotype was counted between two and nine times. This chain links TRBV12-3 or TRBV12-4 with TRBJ1-5, with D uncertain. The CDR3 loop spans 11 amino acids. The V and J ends lost 6 bases and 9 bases respectively, with 9 bases between them. This CDR3 reads CASSPGGPQHF. The CDR3, as DNA: TGTGCCAGCAGCCCTGGTGGGCCCCAGCATTTT.

The chain uses TRBV4-2 and TRBJ2-7; D is ambiguous. Germline CDR1 reads LGHNA; CDR2 reads YNFKEQ. The CDR3 runs 18 residues. Between the trimmed V and J ends, which lost 1 base and 4 bases, there was a span of 23 bases. CDR3 nucleotides: TGTGCCAGCAGCCAAGCCCTCCATGGGTGGGTTGAGGTATACGAGCAGTACTTC. Translation: CASSQALHGWVEVYEQYF.

This clonotype was found a few times. The chain links TRBV7-8 to TRBJ2-3, with D perhaps TRBD2 (6 bases). Germline loops: CDR1 SGHVS, CDR2 FQNEAQ. This CDR3 has 16 residues. Trimming cost V 5 bases and J 2 bases, with 17 bases left between them. The DNA for the CDR3 is TGTGCCAGCAGCCCCCACTCCGGGGGAGACACAGATACGCAGTATTTT. This sequence encodes CASSPHSGGDTDTQYF.

V is TRBV2 and J is TRBJ2-7; D ambiguous. V was cut by 5 bases and J by 4 bases, with 15 bases left in between. The V gene's germline CDR1 is SNHLY and CDR2 FYNNEI. CDR3 length: 14 residues. CDR3 coding DNA: TGTGCCAGCAGTCAAGACGGGTTAGGGTACGAGCAGTACTTC. Its protein product is CASSQDGLGYEQYF.

This clonotype was seen once. V gene TRBV6-2 or TRBV6-3 combines with J gene TRBJ2-7; D may be TRBD1 or TRBD2 (5 bases each). This CDR3 spans 12 amino acids. Trimming took off 6 bases at V and 8 bases at J, with 14 bases between the two ends. Germline V CDR1 and CDR2: MNHEY, SVGEGT. CDR3 nucleotide sequence: TGTGCCAGCAGCAAGGGGAGCCCCAAGCAGTACTTC. It specifies CASSKGSPKQYF.

This clonotype was observed a handful of times. The chain couples TRBV7-6 to TRBJ2-5; no clear D gene. There are 14 residues in the CDR3. Trimming took off 4 bases at V and 0 bases at J, with 9 bases between the two ends. Germline lookup yields CDR1 SGHVS and CDR2 FNYEAQ. CDR3 residues: CASSSLGYQETQYF. CDR3 DNA: TGTGCCAGCAGCTCCCTTGGGTACCAAGAGACCCAGTACTTC.

The chain links TRBV7-2 to TRBJ2-2; 13 nucleotides match TRBD2. The CDR3 loop spans 16 amino acids. From germline, CDR1 is SGHTA and CDR2 FQGNSA. V lost 4 bases and J lost 6; bases outside the gene matches: 5. CDR3 loop: CASSYRTSGRSGELFF. In DNA, the CDR3 is TGTGCCAGCAGCTACCGGACTAGCGGGAGATCCGGGGAGCTGTTTTTT.

This clonotype was counted a few times. The rearrangement links TRBV4-3 to TRBJ2-3; possibly TRBD1 for D (5 bases). V was pared by 4 bases and J by 1 base, with 9 bases between. The germline CDR1 and CDR2 sequences are LGHNA and YSLEER. This CDR3 spans 14 amino acids. CDR3 region: CASSRIQGTDTQYF. The CDR3 bases are TGCGCCAGCAGCCGGATACAGGGCACAGATACGCAGTATTTT.

This chain uses TRBV5-1 with TRBJ1-2, with TRBD1 identical over 7 bases. CDR3 length: 15 amino acids. V trimming: 1 base; J trimming: 4 bases; junction bases outside the gene matches: 7. From germline, CDR1 is SGHRS and CDR2 YFSETQ. The chain's CDR3 is CASSLTGQSGYGYTF. The CDR3 region has the DNA TGCGCCAGCAGCTTGACGGGACAGAGTGGCTATGGCTACACCTTC.

This clonotype was seen a few times. This chain connects TRBV12-3 or TRBV12-4 to TRBJ2-1; D remains unclear. Trimming pared 3 bases from V and 0 bases from J, leaving 6 bases between. The CDR3 covers 14 residues. CDR3 residues: CASSLFSSYNEQFF. CDR3 bases: TGTGCCAGCAGTTTGTTTAGCTCCTACAATGAGCAGTTCTTC.